The rows below give T cell receptor delta chains drawn from one sample of a study of gammadelta T cells in human blood. TCRdb redid the clone calls on the RT-PCR reads with CATT. The profile covers fewer than 300 delta-chain clones, with less than 30% appearing a single time and about 87% taken by the ten largest. Sequenced input: Vgamma9Vdelta2 gamma-delta T cells from adult blood. The receptors derive from a human donor. Both conserved end residues are part of each CDR3. The D gene is left open where the match is weak. Size is stated for part of the rows, as once, few or many counts, or as a class when the clone is expanded.

d_call j_call clone_size v_call cdr3_aa cdr3_nt
. TRDJ1 hyperexpanded TRDV2 CACDPILHTDKLIF TGTGCCTGTGACCCAATACTGCACACCGATAAACTCATCTTT
TRDD3 TRDJ3 hyperexpanded TRDV2 CACDPLTGGSSWDTRQMFF TGTGCCTGTGACCCCCTTACTGGGGGAAGCTCCTGGGACACCCGACAGATGTTTTTC
TRDD3 TRDJ1 hyperexpanded TRDV2 CACDTVLLGDTDWTDKLIF TGTGCCTGTGACACCGTTCTACTGGGGGATACTGATTGGACCGATAAACTCATCTTT
. TRDJ3 . TRDV2 CACDPISLPGGSSWDTRQMFF TGTGCCTGTGACCCAATTTCCCTTCCTGGGGGAAGCTCCTGGGACACCCGACAGATGTTTTTC
TRDD3 TRDJ3 hyperexpanded TRDV2 CACDPLGATSWDTRQMFF TGTGCCTGTGATCCTCTGGGGGCCACCTCCTGGGACACCCGACAGATGTTTTTC
TRDD3 TRDJ1 large TRDV2 CACDALLGENDKLIF TGTGCCTGTGACGCCCTACTGGGGGAGAACGATAAACTCATCTTT
TRDD3 TRDJ2 . TRDV2 CACDRLGDTDAQLFF TGTGCCTGTGACCGACTGGGGGATACGGATGCACAACTCTTCTTT
TRDD3 TRDJ1 large TRDV2 CACDTLGGRNTDKLIF TGTGCCTGTGACACGCTGGGGGGTCGGAACACCGATAAACTCATCTTT
. TRDJ1 hyperexpanded TRDV2 CACDTVKKDLGSDKLIF TGTGCCTGTGACACCGTAAAGAAAGACCTGGGATCCGATAAACTCATCTTT